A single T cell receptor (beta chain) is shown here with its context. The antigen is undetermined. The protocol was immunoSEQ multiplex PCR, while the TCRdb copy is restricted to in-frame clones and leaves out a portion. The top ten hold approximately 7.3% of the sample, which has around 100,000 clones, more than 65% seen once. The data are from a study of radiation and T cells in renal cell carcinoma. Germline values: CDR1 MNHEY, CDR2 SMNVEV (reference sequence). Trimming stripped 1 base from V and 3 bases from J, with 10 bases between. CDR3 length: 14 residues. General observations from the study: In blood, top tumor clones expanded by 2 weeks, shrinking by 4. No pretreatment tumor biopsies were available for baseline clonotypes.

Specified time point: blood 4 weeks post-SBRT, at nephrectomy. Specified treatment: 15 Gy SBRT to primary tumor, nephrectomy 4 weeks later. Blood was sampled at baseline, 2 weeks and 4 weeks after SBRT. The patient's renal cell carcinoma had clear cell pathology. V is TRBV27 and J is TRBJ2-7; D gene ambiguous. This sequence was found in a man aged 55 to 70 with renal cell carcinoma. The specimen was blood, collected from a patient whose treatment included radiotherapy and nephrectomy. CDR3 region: CASSLFPGYYEQYF. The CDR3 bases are TGTGCCAGCAGTTTATTTCCAGGTTACTACGAGCAGTACTTC.